One sample yielded the 2 T cell receptor beta chains listed below, sequenced in a study of cytomegalovirus exposure and HLA in healthy donors. The PCR employed 60 Vbeta primers together with 13 Jbeta primers. This table comes from immunoSEQ multiplex PCR, and its TCRdb copy is limited to in-frame clones, with some not included. The top ten hold 1% of the sample, which has some 130,000 clones, 80% seen once. Sequenced sample: PBMCs. The receptor set was obtained from a man aged 40-49 years in good health and CMV-seronegative.

The chain recombines TRBV30 with TRBJ2-5; TRBD2 agrees at 12 bases. CDR1 is GTSNPN and CDR2 is SVGIG in the germline V gene (reference sequence). The CDR3 is 14 amino acids. Losses at the gene ends were 0 bases for V and 4 bases for J; bases not matched to a gene: 0. Here the CDR3 DNA reads TGTGCCTGGAGTGTACTAGCGGGAGGAGAGACCCAGTACTTC. Encoded protein: CAWSVLAGGETQYF. Drawing the rest from reference TRBV30 and TRBJ2-5, the complete variable domain is SQTIHQWPATLVQPVGSPLSLECTVEGTSNPNLYWYRQAAGRGLQLLFYSVGIGQISSEVPQNLSASRPQDRQFILSSKKLLLSDSGFYLCAWSVLAGGETQYFGPGTRLLVL.

The chain links TRBV27 to TRBJ1-5, with D tentatively TRBD1 (5 bases). From germline, CDR1 is MNHEY and CDR2 SMNVEV (reference sequence). Trimming left V 2 bases short and J 4 bases short, with 18 bases between. The CDR3 runs 17 residues. The CDR3 region has the DNA TGTGCCAGCAGTTTACGGTTTAAAGGGGTAAAAAATCAGCCCCAGCATTTT. This encodes CASSLRFKGVKNQPQHF.